This TCR beta chain comes out of a study of early T cells in non-severe SARS-CoV-2 infection. At the level of the study: Sequenced bulk RNA came from whole blood that was unsorted, and chains were unpaired.

Trimming shortened V by 4 bases and J by 7 bases, and 11 bases separated the two germline ends. This CDR3 is 13 amino acids long. Germline V gene lookup returns CDR1 LGHNA and CDR2 YSLEER. Attached unique molecular identifiers marked individual cDNA molecules. TCRdb re-analysed the 5' RACE reads in MiXCR, keeping a single row per CDR3 protein. The sample includes some 91,000 distinct CDR3 sequences, less than 15% seen only once; the top ten take about 2.1%. This clonotype came up a few times. The sequenced sample consisted of whole blood. The chain is built from TRBV4-3 and TRBJ2-1, with D tentatively TRBD1 or TRBD2 (5 bases each). This clonotype originated in an adult who was a healthcare worker with PCR-confirmed SARS-CoV-2 infection or an uninfected control (not recorded which). The CDR3 DNA reads TGCGCCAGCAGCCCCCTTGAGGGGAATGAGCAGTTCTTC. It specifies CASSPLEGNEQFF.